A single sample gave rise to the 32 T cell receptor beta chains below, sequenced in a study of PD-1 blockade in classical Hodgkin lymphoma. TCRdb's table, derived via immunoSEQ multiplex PCR, lists solely in-frame clones and lacks some. The table shows some 84,000 clones, with around nine tenths occurring only once. Patients all relapsed after autologous stem cell transplantation, and there was variation in brentuximab vedotin exposure. This material consisted of peripheral blood mononuclear cells (PBMCs), taken before the second cycle of nivolumab. These receptors were obtained from a human donor with classical Hodgkin lymphoma.

This rearrangement joins TRBV10-2 to TRBJ1-5; 8 bases map to TRBD1. Germline V gene sequence: CDR1 WSHSY, CDR2 SAAADI. V shed 10 bases and J 3 bases; nucleotides not matched to a gene: 5. The CDR3 runs to 13 residues. CDR3 amino acids: CATLTGANQPQHF. The CDR3 DNA reads TGCGCCACCCTGACAGGGGCCAATCAGCCCCAGCATTTT.

This rearrangement joins TRBV15 to TRBJ1-4, with D uncertain. Germline lookup yields CDR1 LNHNV and CDR2 YYDKDF (reference sequence). With 0 bases removed from V and 3 bases from J, the gap between germline ends came to 8 bases. This CDR3 spans 15 amino acids. CDR3 residues: CATSREFIPNEKLFF. CDR3 DNA: TGTGCCACCAGCAGAGAGTTCATTCCTAATGAAAAACTGTTTTTT.

This chain links TRBV5-1 with TRBJ1-6; no reliable D call. The germline V gene has CDR1 SGHRS and CDR2 YFSETQ. V gave up 2 bases and J gave up 5 bases, with 14 bases separating them. The length of the CDR3 is 16 residues. CDR3: CASSLETFRDNSPLHF. The CDR3 bases are TGCGCCAGCAGCTTAGAGACATTTCGAGATAATTCACCCCTCCACTTT.

This chain joins TRBV7-9 and TRBJ1-2, with D maybe TRBD1 (5 bases). Germline assignment: CDR1 SEHNR and CDR2 FQNEAQ (reference sequence). V lost 2 bases and J lost 2, with 12 bases in between. This CDR3 is built from 15 residues. The CDR3 here is CASSLPQGNNYGYTF. The CDR3 DNA sequence: TGTGCCAGCAGCTTACCCCAGGGAAACAACTATGGCTACACCTTC.

The chain carries TRBV10-3 and TRBJ1-2, with 11 bases lining up with TRBD1. The CDR3 has 16 residues. The germline gives CDR1 ENHRY, CDR2 SYGVKD. Losses at the gene ends were 7 bases for V and 4 bases for J; bases not matched to a gene: 11. CDR3: CAIIRDGTGGRYGYTF. The CDR3, as DNA: TGTGCCATCATAAGAGATGGGACAGGGGGTCGCTATGGCTACACCTTC.

This sequence joins TRBV30 and TRBJ2-3, with a tentative D call TRBD2 (5 bases). CDR3 size: 11 residues. Trimming pared 5 bases from V and 6 bases from J, leaving 9 bases between. Germline loops: CDR1 GTSNPN, CDR2 SVGIG (reference sequence). In DNA, the CDR3 is TGTGCCTGGCGGGGAGAGGATACGCAGTATTTT. The encoded protein is CAWRGEDTQYF.

This rearrangement joins TRBV27 to TRBJ2-3; 7 nucleotides match TRBD2. This CDR3 contains 16 residues. Trimming took 3 bases from V and 3 from J; bases not matched to a gene: 9. Germline V gives CDR1 MNHEY, CDR2 SMNVEV (reference sequence). The CDR3 is CASSFLASGYTDTQYF. The CDR3 DNA is TGTGCCAGCAGTTTTTTGGCTAGCGGCTATACAGATACGCAGTATTTT.

The chain has TRBV6-5 and TRBJ2-3; D possibly corresponds to TRBD2 (5 bases). Trimming removed 6 bases at V and 3 bases at J, with 10 bases between. Germline CDR1 and CDR2: MNHEY and SVGAGI. This CDR3 comprises 13 residues. The CDR3 DNA sequence: TGTGCCAGCAGAACTAGATCTACAGATACGCAGTATTTT. This gives the protein CASRTRSTDTQYF.

The chain carries TRBV19 and TRBJ1-2, with a weak D call TRBD1 (6 bases). The CDR3 runs to 14 residues. The V and J ends lost 4 bases and 3 bases respectively, with 12 bases between them. Germline CDR1 reads LNHDA; CDR2 reads SQIVND (reference sequence). DNA of the CDR3: TGTGCCAGTAGTACGGTACCAGGGGACTATGGCTACACCTTC. Translation: CASSTVPGDYGYTF.

This rearrangement joins TRBV28 to TRBJ2-1; the D gene is possibly TRBD2 (6 bases). The germline V and J ends were trimmed by 3 bases and 2 bases, with 14 bases remaining between them. Germline CDR1 MDHEN, CDR2 SYDVKM. CDR3 length equals 16 residues. CDR3 nucleotide sequence: TGTGCCAGCAGTTTTGTTAGCGGAAAGACCTACAATGAGCAGTTCTTC. As protein: CASSFVSGKTYNEQFF.

DNA of the CDR3: TGTGCCAGCTTTCGTGGGGCGGGAGTTGAGCAGTTCTTC. It translates to CASFRGAGVEQFF. The chain couples TRBV6-1 to TRBJ2-1; TRBD2 agrees at 7 bases. V shed 8 bases and J 9 bases; nucleotides not matched to a gene: 10. Germline V CDR1 and CDR2: MNHNS, SASEGT. The CDR3 contains 13 residues.

The table lists this clone with a count of one. The chain uses TRBV5-1 and TRBJ2-2; D is perhaps TRBD2 (6 bases). V dropped 0 bases and J dropped 2 bases, with 11 bases sitting between them. This CDR3 comprises 16 residues. The germline V gene has CDR1 SGHRS and CDR2 YFSETQ. DNA of the CDR3: TGCGCCAGCAGCTTGGTGCCCGGGGGAAACACCGGGGAGCTGTTTTTT. Translating it yields CASSLVPGGNTGELFF.

This chain connects TRBV7-9 to TRBJ2-2; D unclear. Trimming removed 7 bases from V and 1 base from J, with 10 bases in between. CDR3 length equals 14 residues. Germline lookup yields CDR1 SEHNR and CDR2 FQNEAQ (reference sequence). This CDR3 reads CASTQVGNTGELFF. In DNA form, the CDR3 reads TGTGCCAGCACCCAAGTGGGGAACACCGGGGAGCTGTTTTTT.

This chain connects TRBV28 to TRBJ1-4, with TRBD1 as a possible D gene (6 bases). The CDR3 is made up of 15 amino acids. The germline V gene encodes CDR1 MDHEN and CDR2 SYDVKM. V dropped 5 bases and J dropped 3 bases, with 13 bases sitting between them. The CDR3 DNA reads TGTGCCAGCAGTCCCTGGACAGCGTCTAATGAAAAACTGTTTTTT. This sequence encodes CASSPWTASNEKLFF.

The chain uses TRBV4-1 and TRBJ2-3; 9 bases align to TRBD2. This CDR3 has 16 residues. Germline CDR1 is MGHRA and CDR2 is YSYEKL. With 4 bases clipped from V and 5 bases from J, the junction kept 10 bases outside the gene matches. The CDR3 region is CASSLIVAGEIDTQYF. DNA for the CDR3: TGCGCCAGCAGCCTTATTGTAGCGGGGGAGATAGATACGCAGTATTTT.

The rearrangement joins TRBV30 to TRBJ1-2, with D tentatively TRBD1 (6 bases). Germline CDR1 GTSNPN, CDR2 SVGIG (reference sequence). This CDR3 region has 11 residues. V lost 8 bases and J lost 10, with 17 bases in between. The CDR3 DNA is TGTGCCCGCGGGGGGGGCGGCCTCTACACCTTC. This translates into CARGGGGLYTF.

The V gene is TRBV6-1, the J gene TRBJ1-2; perhaps TRBD1 as D (5 bases). V lost 4 bases to trimming and J lost 4 bases, with 13 bases between them. Germline loops: CDR1 MNHNS, CDR2 SASEGT. The CDR3 covers 14 residues. CDR3 region: CASSALGTSYGYTF. In nucleotides, the CDR3 is TGTGCCAGCAGTGCTCTGGGGACGAGCTATGGCTACACCTTC.

This chain connects TRBV5-4 to TRBJ2-2, with D perhaps assigned TRBD1 or TRBD2 (5 bases each). The CDR3 sequence is 15 residues long. Trimming took 6 bases from V and 5 from J, leaving 17 bases between them. The germline V gene has CDR1 SGHNT and CDR2 YYREEE (reference sequence). The CDR3 bases are TGTGCCAGCAACCGGAAGGACACGGGAACCGGGGAGCTGTTTTTT. This codes for CASNRKDTGTGELFF. The complete variable domain, with remaining parts taken from reference TRBV5-4 and TRBJ2-2, reads ETGVTQSPTHLIKTRGQQVTLRCSSQSGHNTVSWYQQALGQGPQFIFQYYREEENGRGNFPPRFSGLQFPNYSSELNVNALELDDSALYLCASNRKDTGTGELFFGEGSRLTVL.

This rearrangement joins TRBV6-1 to TRBJ2-7; tentative D call: TRBD2 (5 bases). The CDR3 length is 18 residues. V was cut by 2 bases and J by 2 bases, with 22 bases left in between. Germline V lookup: CDR1 MNHNS, CDR2 SASEGT. For the CDR3, the DNA is TGTGCCAGCAGTGAAAAAAGGTTGGGAGCCCCGTCGCCCTACGAGCAGTACTTC. Amino acids: CASSEKRLGAPSPYEQYF.

For this clone: A junction end diverges from the germline sequence, so it may reflect a read error. The chain joins TRBV7-9 to TRBJ1-1; no firm D call. Germline-derived CDR1 and CDR2 are SEHNR and FQNEAQ (reference sequence). The CDR3 covers 12 residues. CDR3: CASSLETGPSLF. DNA for the CDR3: TGTGCCAGCAGCTTAGAGACCGGACCCTCCCTCTTT. Filled out from reference TRBV7-9 and TRBJ1-1, the complete variable domain reads DTGVSQNPRHKITKRGQNVTFRCDPISEHNRLYWYRQTLGQGPEFLTYFQNEAQLEKSRLLSDRFSAERPKGSFSTLEIQRTEQGDSAMYLCASSLETGPSLFGQGTRLTVV.

The V call is TRBV18, the J call TRBJ2-5; D gene uncertain. This CDR3 region has 12 residues. The germline V gene has CDR1 KGHSH and CDR2 LQKENI. With 5 bases removed from V and 8 bases from J, the gap between germline ends came to 12 bases. The CDR3 is CASSAYSGTQYF. DNA for the CDR3: TGTGCCAGCTCAGCTTACAGTGGAACCCAGTACTTC.

The chain is built from TRBV28 and TRBJ1-2; D is undetermined. Trimming left V 7 bases short and J 6 bases short, with 9 bases between. From germline, CDR1 is MDHEN and CDR2 SYDVKM. The CDR3 has 11 amino acids. This CDR3 is CASTRVNGYTF. In nucleotides, the CDR3 is TGTGCCAGCACTCGAGTGAATGGCTACACCTTC.

Comments on this clone: The junction shows a germline mismatch at one end, possibly a read error. This CDR3 is CASSLAGAVSETQYF. DNA of the CDR3: TGTGCTAGCAGCTTAGCGGGAGCCGTTTCAGAGACCCAGTACTTC. This chain connects TRBV7-7 to TRBJ2-5; 9 positions match TRBD2. This CDR3 is 15 amino acids long. The V gene's germline CDR1 is SSHAT and CDR2 FNYEAQ (reference sequence). Full variable domain (missing parts from reference TRBV7-7 and TRBJ2-5): GAGVSQSPRYKVTKRGQDVTLRCDPISSHATLYWYQQALGQGPEFLTYFNYEAQPDKSGLPSDRFSAERPEGSISTLTIQRTEQRDSAMYRCASSLAGAVSETQYFGPGTRLLVL.

The rearrangement joins TRBV5-8 to TRBJ1-1; 7 bases agree with TRBD1. Trimming removed 0 bases from V and 10 bases from J; junction bases left unmatched: 6. Germline assignment: CDR1 SGHTS and CDR2 YDEGEE. CDR3 length: 13 amino acids. CDR3 sequence: CASSLETGTAAFF. CDR3 bases: TGTGCCAGCAGCTTGGAGACCGGGACAGCAGCTTTCTTT.

The chain links TRBV7-8 to TRBJ1-1; tentative D call: TRBD1 (5 bases). CDR1 is SGHVS, CDR2 FQNEAQ, per germline. Trimming pared 0 bases from V and 3 bases from J, leaving 11 bases between. This CDR3 contains 15 residues. The CDR3 DNA reads as TGTGCCAGCAGCTTAGCTGAGGGGCACTACACTGAAGCTTTCTTT. Protein sequence: CASSLAEGHYTEAFF.

The gene calls are TRBV27 and TRBJ2-3, with D uncertain. The CDR3 runs to 15 residues. V lost 6 bases and J lost 0, with 13 bases in between. CDR1 is MNHEY, CDR2 SMNVEV, per germline (reference sequence). CDR3 residues: CASSRFRTSTDTQYF. CDR3 coding DNA: TGTGCCAGCAGCCGGTTTCGGACGAGCACAGATACGCAGTATTTT.

The genes are TRBV7-9 and TRBJ1-4; the D gene is possibly TRBD1 (5 bases). The germline V and J ends were trimmed by 4 bases and 7 bases, with 13 bases remaining between them. The CDR3 runs 14 residues. In germline, CDR1 is SEHNR, CDR2 FQNEAQ (reference sequence). CDR3: CASSSPRQREKLFF. The DNA of the CDR3 is TGTGCCAGCAGCTCCCCCCGACAGCGTGAAAAACTGTTTTTT.

The chain has TRBV15 and TRBJ2-7, with a tentative D call TRBD1 (5 bases). This CDR3 comprises 15 residues. Per germline, CDR1 LNHNV and CDR2 YYDKDF (reference sequence). The V gene lost 1 base and the J gene lost 2 bases, with 12 bases spanning the gap. CDR3 DNA sequence: TGTGCCACCAGCAGAGGGGATGGGGCTCCCTACGAGCAGTACTTC. It is translated as CATSRGDGAPYEQYF.

The J gene is TRBJ2-2, the V gene TRBV10-3, with D possibly TRBD2 on 7 matching bases. V lost 8 bases and J 5 bases, leaving 21 bases between the germline ends. Germline-derived CDR1 and CDR2 are ENHRY and SYGVKD. CDR3 length: 16 residues. The CDR3 sequence: CAILVGAGELTGELFF. In DNA, the CDR3 is TGTGCCATCCTGGTGGGGGCGGGAGAATTAACCGGGGAGCTGTTTTTT.

The rearrangement uses TRBV5-4 and TRBJ2-7, with D possibly being TRBD1 (6 bases). V gave up 3 bases and J gave up 2 bases, with 21 bases separating them. Germline V lookup: CDR1 SGHNT, CDR2 YYREEE (reference sequence). This CDR3 is 17 amino acids long. CDR3 amino acids: CASSSFPSVGATYEQYF. The CDR3 DNA is TGTGCCAGCAGCTCGTTTCCCAGTGTGGGGGCGACCTACGAGCAGTACTTC.

This clone has just a few counts. V usage is TRBV14 and J usage is TRBJ2-7; D remains unclear. CDR3 length equals 11 residues. Germline assignment: CDR1 SGHDN and CDR2 FVKESK. V was pared by 4 bases and J by 4 bases, with 5 bases between. CDR3 protein: CASSLGYEQYF. The CDR3 region has the DNA TGTGCCAGCAGCCTCGGGTACGAGCAGTACTTC.

This chain links TRBV27 with TRBJ2-7, with TRBD2 matching over 8 bases. The CDR3 is 14 amino acids. Germline CDR1 is MNHEY and CDR2 is SMNVEV (reference sequence). Losses at the gene ends were 6 bases for V and 3 bases for J; bases not matched to a gene: 7. The CDR3 sequence is CASSTAGAFYEQYF. Written as DNA, the CDR3 is TGTGCCAGCAGCACAGCGGGGGCCTTCTACGAGCAGTACTTC.